The present T cell receptor (beta chain) was sequenced within a study of OX40 agonist ivuxolimab in advanced cancers. The overall study: Three patients, one with hepatocellular carcinoma and two with cutaneous melanoma, responded partially. General study points: At 0.1 to 3.0 mg/kg, CD4+ and CD8+ blood T cells expanded clonally by week 6.

Sequencing was performed with immunoSEQ multiplex PCR; in TCRdb, only in-frame clones are kept and a portion is missing. The sample shows 90,000 to 100,000 clones, about 91% of them seen only once. As for this clone: Its matching antigen is unknown.

Trimming took 4 bases from V and 5 from J, leaving 11 bases between them. This CDR3 comprises 14 residues. Germline CDR1 is SGHNT and CDR2 is YENEEA. The specimen comprised CD4+ or CD8+ T cells sorted from blood, sampled in a trial of the OX40 agonist ivuxolimab. This sequence joins TRBV11-3 and TRBJ2-2; perhaps D is TRBD1 or TRBD2 (5 bases each). The origin of this receptor is an adult with an advanced solid tumor such as melanoma, head and neck, liver or kidney cancer. CDR3 nucleotides: TGTGCCAGCAGCTCTATGGGGGAGACCGGGGAGCTGTTTTTT. Amino acids: CASSSMGETGELFF.